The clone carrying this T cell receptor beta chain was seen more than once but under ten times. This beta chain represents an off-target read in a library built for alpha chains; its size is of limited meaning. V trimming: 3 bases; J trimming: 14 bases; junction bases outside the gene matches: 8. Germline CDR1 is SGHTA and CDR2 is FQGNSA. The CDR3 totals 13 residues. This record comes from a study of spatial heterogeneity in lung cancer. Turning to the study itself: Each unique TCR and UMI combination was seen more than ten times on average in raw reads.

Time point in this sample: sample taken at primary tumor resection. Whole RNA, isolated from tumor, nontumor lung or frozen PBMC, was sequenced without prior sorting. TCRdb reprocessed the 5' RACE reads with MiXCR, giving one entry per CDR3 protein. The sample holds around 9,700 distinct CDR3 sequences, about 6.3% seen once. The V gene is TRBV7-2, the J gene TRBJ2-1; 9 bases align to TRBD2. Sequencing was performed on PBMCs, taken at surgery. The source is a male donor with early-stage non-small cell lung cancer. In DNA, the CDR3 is TGTGCCAGCAGCTTCAGGCGGGAGGGAACCAAGTTCTTC. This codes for CASSFRREGTKFF.